This T cell receptor beta chain was profiled in a study of OX40 agonist ivuxolimab in advanced cancers. Overall study: Patients were treated with intravenous ivuxolimab, dosed at 0.01 to 10 mg/kg and infused every 2 weeks. Overall study results and limits: At 0.1 to 3.0 mg/kg, clonal expansion of CD4+ and CD8+ blood T cells had occurred by week 6.

CDR3 length equals 15 residues. Per the germline V gene, CDR1 is LNHDA and CDR2 is SQIVND (reference sequence). V lost 9 bases to trimming and J lost 0 bases, with 15 bases between them. Turning to this clone: Its cognate antigen is unknown.

TCRdb's table, derived via immunoSEQ multiplex PCR, lists solely in-frame clones and lacks some. The data show roughly 11,000 clones, 65% to 85% seen once. This sequence was found in an adult with an advanced solid tumor such as melanoma, head and neck, liver or kidney cancer. Sample: CD4+ or CD8+ T cells sorted from blood, taken in a trial of the OX40 agonist ivuxolimab. The chain links TRBV19 to TRBJ1-3; D gene uncertain. This CDR3 is CASTNSWVSGNTIYF. The DNA for the CDR3 is TGTGCCAGCACAAATAGTTGGGTCTCTGGAAACACCATATATTTT.